Included here is one T cell receptor beta chain sequence, with context. The antigen is not known. Primers included in the PCR were 60 Vbeta and 13 Jbeta primers. The method was immunoSEQ multiplex PCR; TCRdb's version includes in-frame clones alone and lacks a portion of them. The sample lists about 140,000 clones; just over 70% were seen once. The source of the sample is a study of cytomegalovirus exposure and HLA in healthy donors. Study overall: A previous analysis identified 95 million to 130 million unique TCR beta sequences derived from about 180 million T cells. Roughly 85 million unique TCRs from HLA-typed donors made up an early data release. General observations from the study: Investigators reported some 150 TCR beta chains as tied to cytomegalovirus. Sequencing artifact likely explains a cluster of highly shared sequence variants.

In germline, CDR1 is LNHDA, CDR2 SQIVND (reference sequence). This CDR3 spans 13 amino acids. This TCR was sampled from a woman in her 30s in good health and CMV-seronegative. The chain recombines TRBV19 with TRBJ2-5; a weak D match, TRBD1 (5 bases). The DNA end is more similar to TRBJ2-7, so the J call may be wrong. Sequences were obtained from PBMCs. CDR3 sequence reads: CASSIARAYEQYF. In nucleotides, the CDR3 is TGTGCCAGTAGTATAGCCAGGGCCTACGAGCAGTACTTC.